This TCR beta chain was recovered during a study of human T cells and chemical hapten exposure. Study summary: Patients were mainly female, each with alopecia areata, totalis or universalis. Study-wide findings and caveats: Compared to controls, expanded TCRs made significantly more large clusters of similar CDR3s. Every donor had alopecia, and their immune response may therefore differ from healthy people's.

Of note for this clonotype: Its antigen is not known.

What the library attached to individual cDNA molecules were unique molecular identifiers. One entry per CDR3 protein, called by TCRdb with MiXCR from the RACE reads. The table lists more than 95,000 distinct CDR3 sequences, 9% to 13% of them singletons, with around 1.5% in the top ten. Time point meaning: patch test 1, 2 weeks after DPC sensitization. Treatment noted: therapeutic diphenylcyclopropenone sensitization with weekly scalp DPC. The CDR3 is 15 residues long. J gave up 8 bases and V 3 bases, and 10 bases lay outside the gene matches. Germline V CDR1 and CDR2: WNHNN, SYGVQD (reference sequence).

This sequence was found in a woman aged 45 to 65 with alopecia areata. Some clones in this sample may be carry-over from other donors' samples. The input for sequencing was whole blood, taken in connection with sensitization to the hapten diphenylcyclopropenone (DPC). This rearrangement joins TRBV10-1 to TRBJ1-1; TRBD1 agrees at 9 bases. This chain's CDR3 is CASSEVGQGLTEAFF. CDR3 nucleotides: TGCGCCAGCAGTGAAGTTGGACAGGGGTTAACCGAAGCTTTCTTT.